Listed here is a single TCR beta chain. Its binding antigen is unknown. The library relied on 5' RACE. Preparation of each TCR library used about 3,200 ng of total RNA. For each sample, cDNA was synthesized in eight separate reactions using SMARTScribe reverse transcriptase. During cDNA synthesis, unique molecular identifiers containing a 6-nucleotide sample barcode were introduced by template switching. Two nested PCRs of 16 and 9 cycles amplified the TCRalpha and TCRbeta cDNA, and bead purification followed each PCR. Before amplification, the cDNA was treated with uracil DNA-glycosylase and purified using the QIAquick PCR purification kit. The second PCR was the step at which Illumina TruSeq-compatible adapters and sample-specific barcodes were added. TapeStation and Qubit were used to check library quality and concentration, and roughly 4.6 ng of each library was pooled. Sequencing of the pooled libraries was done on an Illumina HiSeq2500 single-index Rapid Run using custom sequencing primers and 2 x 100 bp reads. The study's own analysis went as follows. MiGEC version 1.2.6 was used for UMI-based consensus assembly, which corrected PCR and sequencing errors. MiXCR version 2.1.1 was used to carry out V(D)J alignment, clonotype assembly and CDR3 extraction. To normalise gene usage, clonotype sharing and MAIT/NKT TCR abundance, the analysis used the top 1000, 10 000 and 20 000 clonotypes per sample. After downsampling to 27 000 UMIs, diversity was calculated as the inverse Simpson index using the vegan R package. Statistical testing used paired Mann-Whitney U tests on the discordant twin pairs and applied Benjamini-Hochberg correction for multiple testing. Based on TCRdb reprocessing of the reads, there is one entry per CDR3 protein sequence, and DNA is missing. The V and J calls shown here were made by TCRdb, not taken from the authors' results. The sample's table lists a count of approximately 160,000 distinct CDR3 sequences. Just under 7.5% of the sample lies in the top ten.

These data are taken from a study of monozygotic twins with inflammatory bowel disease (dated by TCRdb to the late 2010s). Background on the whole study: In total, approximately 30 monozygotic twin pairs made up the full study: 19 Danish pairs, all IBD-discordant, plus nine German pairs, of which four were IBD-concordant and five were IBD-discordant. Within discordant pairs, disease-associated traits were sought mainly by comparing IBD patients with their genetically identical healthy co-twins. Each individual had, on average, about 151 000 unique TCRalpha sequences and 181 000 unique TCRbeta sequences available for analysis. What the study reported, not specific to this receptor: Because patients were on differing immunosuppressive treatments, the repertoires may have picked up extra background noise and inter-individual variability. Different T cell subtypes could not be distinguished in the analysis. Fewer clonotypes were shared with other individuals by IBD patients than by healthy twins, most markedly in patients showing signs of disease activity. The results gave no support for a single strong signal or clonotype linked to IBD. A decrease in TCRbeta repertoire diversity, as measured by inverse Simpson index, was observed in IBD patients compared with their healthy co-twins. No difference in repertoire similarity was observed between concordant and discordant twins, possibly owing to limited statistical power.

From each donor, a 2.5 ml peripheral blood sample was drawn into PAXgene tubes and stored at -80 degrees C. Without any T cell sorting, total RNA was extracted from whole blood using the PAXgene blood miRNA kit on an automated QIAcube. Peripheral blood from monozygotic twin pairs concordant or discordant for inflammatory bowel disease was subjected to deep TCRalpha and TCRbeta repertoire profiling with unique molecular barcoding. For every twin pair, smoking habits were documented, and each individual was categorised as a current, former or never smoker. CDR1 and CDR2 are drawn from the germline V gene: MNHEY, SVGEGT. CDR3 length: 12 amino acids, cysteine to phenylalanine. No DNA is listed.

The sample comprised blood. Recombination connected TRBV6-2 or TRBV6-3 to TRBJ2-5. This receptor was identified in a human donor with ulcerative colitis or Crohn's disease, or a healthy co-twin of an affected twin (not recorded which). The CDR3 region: CASSYREETQYF.